This TCR beta chain was obtained from a study of shared clonotypes between healthy human individuals. Findings and caveats of the study: Genetic and exposure-history diversity was limited by the few donors.

Comments on this clone: The antigen is unknown.

It was CD45RO-negative cells, positively selected for CCR7, that made up naive CD8 cells, with terminally differentiated effector memory CD45RA+ cells excluded. Only in-frame clones appear in the TCRdb table, and some are missing; sequencing was by immunoSEQ multiplex PCR. The sample gives fewer than 700,000 clones, 95% of which show up once; around 0.12% is in the top ten. The CDR3 extends over 15 amino acids. V lost 5 bases to trimming and J lost 5 bases, with 16 bases between them. The germline V gene encodes CDR1 SEHNR and CDR2 FQNEAQ (reference sequence). This receptor was obtained from a woman in her thirties in good health. The V call is TRBV7-9, the J call TRBJ1-5; D ambiguous. The sequencing input was naive CD8+ T cells sorted from blood. For the CDR3, the DNA is TGTGCCAGCAGCGATTCCGTTTCGGTATATCAGCCCCAGCATTTT. As protein: CASSDSVSVYQPQHF.